This is a list of T cell receptor beta chains from one sample in a study of shared clonotypes between healthy human individuals. The table came from immunoSEQ multiplex PCR; TCRdb's copy has only in-frame clones and leaves some out. Counted here are a few million clones, more than 90% occurring once; the ten biggest clones make up roughly 0.14%. The specimen sequenced was naive CD4+ T cells sorted from blood. Every receptor here comes from a young man in good health. CDR3s leave out the opening cysteine and the closing phenylalanine or tryptophan.

J gene | V gene | CDR3 protein
TRBJ1-2 | TRBV30 | AWTPGPAWGGYT
TRBJ1-5 | TRBV12-5 | ASGLLHQPQH
TRBJ1-2 | TRBV28 | ASSLEAGYT
TRBJ2-5 | TRBV5-1 | ASCSGSNIQETQY
TRBJ2-1 | TRBV7-2 | ASSYGLAGGEQF
TRBJ2-7 | TRBV5-4 | ASSSPGQSPYEQY
TRBJ2-1 | TRBV6-1 | ASRRTSGNYNEQF
TRBJ1-2 | TRBV4-3 | ASSPRDRGNYGYT
TRBJ2-1 | TRBV6-1 | ASSGEGLGIYNEQF
TRBJ2-7 | TRBV6-1 | ASSPLAGGPYEQY
TRBJ2-5 | TRBV5-4 | ASSPGSAQETQY
TRBJ2-5 | TRBV5-4 | ASSHLEGAETQY
TRBJ2-2 | TRBV6-4 | ASRPVSNTGELF
TRBJ2-3 | TRBV6-5 | ASRSRAGGTDTQY
TRBJ1-6 | TRBV5-1 | ASSLVKDNSPLH
TRBJ2-7 | TRBV5-1 | ASSLVPASYEQY
TRBJ2-7 | TRBV11-1 | ASSLVAGLTYEQY
TRBJ1-4 | TRBV6-6 | ASRGGEGGSEKLF
TRBJ2-3 | TRBV12-5 | ASGFGTPDTQY
TRBJ2-2 | TRBV18 | ASSYAGIGGELF
TRBJ1-2 | TRBV28 | ASRVGMGYGYT
TRBJ2-1 | TRBV29-1 | SVEARLAMDEQF
TRBJ2-7 | TRBV6-1 | ASSERGGGLKYEQY
TRBJ1-1 | TRBV2 | ASSEFGNTEAF
TRBJ1-3 | TRBV5-1 | ASSLGQGGNTIY
TRBJ1-1 | TRBV7-2 | ASSRTGNTEAF
TRBJ2-5 | TRBV29-1 | SVGPSQETQY
TRBJ1-3 | TRBV9 | ASSPGTAGSSGNTIY
TRBJ1-1 | TRBV5-1 | ASSPDRVSEAF
TRBJ1-1 | TRBV28 | ASSLSGVGTEAF
TRBJ1-1 | TRBV7-9 | ASSNSGGASGTEAF
TRBJ2-1 | TRBV6-1 | ASSERGHPYNEQF
TRBJ2-2 | TRBV7-9 | ASSSPGGQGSTGELF
TRBJ1-5 | TRBV25-1 | ARPREGGNQPQH
TRBJ2-5 | TRBV10-3 | AISGGKETQY
TRBJ2-2 | TRBV5-4 | ASSGGQGGTGELF
TRBJ2-7 | TRBV19 | ASSKDAIAGEQY
TRBJ2-7 | TRBV7-9 | ASSPGLAGNVYEQY
TRBJ1-6 | TRBV2 | ASSPPGQGNSPLH
TRBJ2-5 | TRBV2 | ASNGWQETQY
TRBJ2-7 | TRBV6-5 | ASSYERVSYEQY
TRBJ1-3 | TRBV6-6 | ASSPWTGGNTIY
TRBJ2-3 | TRBV5-6 | ASSSLAGIDTQY
TRBJ1-3 | TRBV2 | ASSGAVSEYTIY
TRBJ2-2 | TRBV19 | ASSRGLAGGGTGELF
TRBJ1-4 | TRBV18 | ASSPPARNEKLF
TRBJ2-2 | TRBV14 | ASSQVAGNTGELF
TRBJ1-5 | TRBV5-5 | ASSPSEGPQH
TRBJ2-7 | TRBV7-2 | ASSSHRGSYEQY
TRBJ2-1 | TRBV30 | AWSGQASAEQF
TRBJ2-7 | TRBV7-9 | ASTSGTYSYEQY
TRBJ1-1 | TRBV28 | ASSSLYTEAF
TRBJ2-5 | TRBV4-1 | ASSQGDVNTETQY
TRBJ2-3 | TRBV5-1 | ASSKVVGDTQY
TRBJ1-3 | TRBV29-1 | SVEGRVGNTIY
TRBJ2-1 | TRBV11-3 | ASSLSTSYNEQF
TRBJ2-3 | TRBV6-4 | ASSDRTQDTQY
TRBJ2-1 | TRBV18 | ASTLTSGGNEQF
TRBJ2-1 | TRBV30 | AGGGSGNEQF
TRBJ1-4 | TRBV7-2 | ASSIVSGEGEKLF